What follows are 5 T cell receptor beta chains derived from one specimen sequenced in a study of blood T cell repertoires in COVID-19. Data came from immunoSEQ multiplex PCR; TCRdb stores just in-frame clones and leaves some out. The sample yields about 270,000 clones, approximately 84% seen once. Sequencing was carried out using peripheral blood. All receptors derive from a human donor with COVID-19, enrolled during active disease. The donor label of this sample is uncertain.

This sequence joins TRBV9 and TRBJ1-3; weak D call: TRBD1 (6 bases). Germline V CDR1 and CDR2: SGDLS, YYNGEE. The V and J ends lost 4 bases and 0 bases respectively, with 11 bases between them. The CDR3 runs to 15 residues. DNA of the CDR3: TGTGCCAGCAGCCCTGGGACATCCTCTGGAAACACCATATATTTT. Amino acids: CASSPGTSSGNTIYF.

The gene calls are TRBV5-1 and TRBJ2-2; 7 nucleotides agree with TRBD2. Germline V CDR1 and CDR2: SGHRS, YFSETQ. The V gene end was trimmed by 3 bases and the J gene end by 9 bases; junction bases not matched to a gene: 8. The CDR3 runs 14 residues. CDR3 amino acids: CASSSRREPRELFF. DNA of the CDR3: TGCGCCAGCAGCTCTAGGCGGGAGCCGAGGGAGCTGTTTTTT.

V usage is TRBV7-9 and J usage is TRBJ2-2; 9 bases are a match to TRBD2. Looked up from germline, CDR1 is SEHNR and CDR2 is FQNEAQ (reference sequence). The J segment lost 4 bases and the V segment lost 5 bases, leaving 8 bases of the junction unmatched. The CDR3 is 16 amino acids. CDR3 residues: CASSPGASGATGELFF. The DNA for the CDR3 is TGTGCCAGCAGCCCGGGGGCTAGCGGGGCCACCGGGGAGCTGTTTTTT.

The J gene is TRBJ2-7, the V gene TRBV20-1, with D perhaps matching TRBD2 (6 bases). V was cut by 3 bases and J by 3 bases, with 18 bases left in between. The CDR3 spans 15 residues. CDR1 is DFQATT, CDR2 SNEGSKA, per germline (reference sequence). The CDR3 here is CSASRGAGPNYEQYF. In DNA, the CDR3 is TGCAGTGCTAGTCGGGGCGCGGGACCTAACTACGAGCAGTACTTC.

CDR3 sequence (DNA): TGTGCCAGCAGCACAACGGGGGGCCCGGGCTATGGCTACACCTTC. Its translation: CASSTTGGPGYGYTF. The chain combines TRBV7-3 with TRBJ1-2, with a tentative D call TRBD1 (6 bases). Trimming took off 5 bases at V and 4 bases at J, with 17 bases between the two ends. The CDR3 has 15 residues. In germline, CDR1 is SGHTA, CDR2 FQGTGA.